This record looks at one TCR beta chain sequence and its context. As yet, its antigen is unknown. This entry comes from a study of CD8 T cells in ankylosing spondylitis. Study-wide points: What seemed typical of ankylosing spondylitis blood was a TCR beta motif built from eight highly homologous variants. From matched ankylosing spondylitis synovial fluid, disease-linked clones were reportedly recovered at significantly enriched levels.

TCRdb redid the calling of the 5' RACE reads with MiXCR, one entry per CDR3 protein. The sample holds some 400,000 distinct CDR3 sequences, about a fifth seen once. The sequenced sample was blood, either unsorted or a sorted T cell fraction (not recorded which). The sequence came from a male donor with ankylosing spondylitis.

DNA for the CDR3: TGTGCCAGCAGAAACCCATCAGGGGGCGCGGGCACCGGGGAGCTGTTTTTT. Translation: CASRNPSGGAGTGELFF. The V call is TRBV6-1, the J call TRBJ2-2; 8 bases are shared with TRBD1. CDR3 size: 17 residues. V was clipped by 6 bases and J by 4 bases; unmatched bases: 13. Germline V gene sequence: CDR1 MNHNS, CDR2 SASEGT.